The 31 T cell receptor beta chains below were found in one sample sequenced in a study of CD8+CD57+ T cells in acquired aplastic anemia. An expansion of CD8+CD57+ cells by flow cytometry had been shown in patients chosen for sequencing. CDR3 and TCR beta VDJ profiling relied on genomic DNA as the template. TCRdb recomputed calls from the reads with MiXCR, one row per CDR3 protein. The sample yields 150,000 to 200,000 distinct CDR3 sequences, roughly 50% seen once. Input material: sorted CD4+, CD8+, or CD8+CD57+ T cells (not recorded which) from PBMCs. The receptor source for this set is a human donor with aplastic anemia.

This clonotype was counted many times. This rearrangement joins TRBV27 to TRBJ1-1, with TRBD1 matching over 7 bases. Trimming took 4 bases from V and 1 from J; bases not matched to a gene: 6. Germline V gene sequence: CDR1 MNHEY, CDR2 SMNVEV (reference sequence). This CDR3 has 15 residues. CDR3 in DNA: TGTGCCAGCAGTTCCCACGGGACAGCGAACACTGAAGCTTTCTTT. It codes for CASSSHGTANTEAFF.

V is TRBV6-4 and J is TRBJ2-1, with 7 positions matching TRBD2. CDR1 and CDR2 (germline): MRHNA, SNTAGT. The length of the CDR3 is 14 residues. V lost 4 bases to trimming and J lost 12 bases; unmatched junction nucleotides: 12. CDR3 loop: CASSGDPETGGQFF. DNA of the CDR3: TGTGCCAGCAGTGGAGATCCTGAAACGGGGGGGCAGTTCTTC.

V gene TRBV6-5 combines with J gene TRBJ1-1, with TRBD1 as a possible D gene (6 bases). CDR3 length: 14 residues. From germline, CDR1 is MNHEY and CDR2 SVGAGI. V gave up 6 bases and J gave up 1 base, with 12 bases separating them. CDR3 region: CASREGVENTEAFF. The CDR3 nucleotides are TGTGCCAGCAGGGAGGGGGTGGAGAACACTGAAGCTTTCTTT.

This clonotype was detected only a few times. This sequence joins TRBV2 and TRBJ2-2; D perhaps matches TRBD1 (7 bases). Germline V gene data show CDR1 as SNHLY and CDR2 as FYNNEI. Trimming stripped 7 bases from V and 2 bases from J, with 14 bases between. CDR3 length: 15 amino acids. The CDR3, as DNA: TGTGCCAGCAAATCGCAGGGGGGAAACACCGGGGAGCTGTTTTTT. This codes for CASKSQGGNTGELFF.

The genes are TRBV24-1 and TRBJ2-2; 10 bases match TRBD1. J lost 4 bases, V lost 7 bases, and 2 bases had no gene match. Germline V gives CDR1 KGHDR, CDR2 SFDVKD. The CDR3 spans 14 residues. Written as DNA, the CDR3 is TGTGCCACCAGCTGGACAGGGGGCACCGGGGAGCTGTTTTTT. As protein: CATSWTGGTGELFF.

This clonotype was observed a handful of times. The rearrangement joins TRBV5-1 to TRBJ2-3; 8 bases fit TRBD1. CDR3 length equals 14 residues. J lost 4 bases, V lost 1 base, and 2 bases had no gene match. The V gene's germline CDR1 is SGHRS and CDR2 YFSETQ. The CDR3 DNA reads TGCGCCAGCAGCTTGCCGACAGGGGCAGATACGCAGTATTTT. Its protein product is CASSLPTGADTQYF.

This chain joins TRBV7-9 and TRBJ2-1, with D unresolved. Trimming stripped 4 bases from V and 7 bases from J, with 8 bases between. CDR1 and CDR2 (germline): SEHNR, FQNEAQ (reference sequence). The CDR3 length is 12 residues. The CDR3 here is CASSSEANEQFF. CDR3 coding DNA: TGTGCCAGCAGCTCAGAGGCTAATGAGCAGTTCTTC.

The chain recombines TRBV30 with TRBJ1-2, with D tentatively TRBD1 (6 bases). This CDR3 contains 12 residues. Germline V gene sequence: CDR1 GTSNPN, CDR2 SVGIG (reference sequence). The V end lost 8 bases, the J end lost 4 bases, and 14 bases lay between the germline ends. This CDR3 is CADGQGLYGYTF. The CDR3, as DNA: TGTGCCGACGGCCAGGGGCTCTATGGCTACACCTTC.

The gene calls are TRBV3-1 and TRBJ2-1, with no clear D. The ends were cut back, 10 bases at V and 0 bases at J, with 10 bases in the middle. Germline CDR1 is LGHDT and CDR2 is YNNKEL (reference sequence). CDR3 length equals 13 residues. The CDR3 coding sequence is TGTGCCACTTCTCCGAGCTCCTACAATGAGCAGTTCTTC. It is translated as CATSPSSYNEQFF.

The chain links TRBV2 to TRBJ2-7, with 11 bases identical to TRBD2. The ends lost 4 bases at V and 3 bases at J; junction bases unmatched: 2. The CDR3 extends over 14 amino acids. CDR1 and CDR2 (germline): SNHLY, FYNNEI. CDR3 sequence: CASSATSGNYEQYF. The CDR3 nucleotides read TGTGCCAGCAGTGCGACTAGCGGGAACTACGAGCAGTACTTC.

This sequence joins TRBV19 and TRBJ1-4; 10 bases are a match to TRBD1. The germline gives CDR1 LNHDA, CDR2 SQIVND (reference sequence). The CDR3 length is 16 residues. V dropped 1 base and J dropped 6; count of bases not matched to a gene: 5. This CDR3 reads CASSIGGQGSYEKLFF. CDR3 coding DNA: TGTGCCAGTAGTATAGGGGGACAGGGGTCTTATGAAAAACTGTTTTTT.

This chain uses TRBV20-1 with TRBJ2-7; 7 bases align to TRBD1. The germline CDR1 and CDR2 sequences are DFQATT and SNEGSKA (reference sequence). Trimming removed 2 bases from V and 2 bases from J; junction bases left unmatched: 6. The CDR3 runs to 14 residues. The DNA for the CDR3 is TGCAGTGCTAGATCACAGGGGTTTACCTACGAGCAGTACTTC. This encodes CSARSQGFTYEQYF.

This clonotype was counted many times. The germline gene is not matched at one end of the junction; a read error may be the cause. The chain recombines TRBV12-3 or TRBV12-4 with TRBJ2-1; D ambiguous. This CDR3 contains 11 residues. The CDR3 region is CASGEYNEQFF. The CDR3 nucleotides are TGTGCCAGCGGGGAATACAATGAGCAATTCTTC.

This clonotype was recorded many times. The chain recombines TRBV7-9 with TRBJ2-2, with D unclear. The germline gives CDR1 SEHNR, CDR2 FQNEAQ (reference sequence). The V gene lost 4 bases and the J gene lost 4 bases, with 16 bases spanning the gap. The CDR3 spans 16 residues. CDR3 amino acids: CASSSNSPGPTGELFF. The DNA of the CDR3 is TGTGCCAGCAGCTCTAATTCTCCCGGACCCACCGGGGAGCTGTTTTTT.

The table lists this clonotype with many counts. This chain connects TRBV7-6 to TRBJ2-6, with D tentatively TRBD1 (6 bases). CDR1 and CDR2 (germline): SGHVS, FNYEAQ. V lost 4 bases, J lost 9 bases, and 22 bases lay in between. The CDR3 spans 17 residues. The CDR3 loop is CASSSYGQSYLDNVLTF. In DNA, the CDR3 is TGTGCCAGCAGCTCATACGGACAGTCCTATTTAGACAACGTCCTGACTTTC.

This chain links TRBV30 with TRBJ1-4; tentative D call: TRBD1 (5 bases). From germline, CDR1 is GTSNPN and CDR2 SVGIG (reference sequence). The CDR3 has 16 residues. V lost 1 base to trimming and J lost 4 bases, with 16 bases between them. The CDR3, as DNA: TGTGCCTGGAGTGAGGGTAGGGGCCTCCTTAATGAAAAACTGTTTTTT. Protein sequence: CAWSEGRGLLNEKLFF.

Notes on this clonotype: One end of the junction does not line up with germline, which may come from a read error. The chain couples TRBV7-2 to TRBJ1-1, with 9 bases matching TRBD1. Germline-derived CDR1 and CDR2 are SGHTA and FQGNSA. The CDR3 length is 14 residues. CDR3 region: CASIWDRVNTEAVF. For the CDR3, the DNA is TGTGCCAGCATTTGGGACAGGGTTAACACTGAAGCCGTCTTT.

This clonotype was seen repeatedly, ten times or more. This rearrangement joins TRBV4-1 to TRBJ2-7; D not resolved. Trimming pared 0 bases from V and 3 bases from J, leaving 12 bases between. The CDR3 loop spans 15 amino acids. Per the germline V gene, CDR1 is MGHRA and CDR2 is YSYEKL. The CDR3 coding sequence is TGCGCCAGCAGCCAAGAGACTCCCCCGAACTACGAGCAGTACTTC. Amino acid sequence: CASSQETPPNYEQYF.

CDR3 sequence (DNA): TGTGCCATCAGCGAGGCAGTAGAAGCAAACTATGGCTACACCTTC. This encodes CAISEAVEANYGYTF. The chain employs TRBV10-3 and TRBJ1-2; D unresolved. This CDR3 contains 15 residues. The ends were cut back, 6 bases at V and 2 bases at J, with 16 bases in the middle. From germline, CDR1 is ENHRY and CDR2 SYGVKD.

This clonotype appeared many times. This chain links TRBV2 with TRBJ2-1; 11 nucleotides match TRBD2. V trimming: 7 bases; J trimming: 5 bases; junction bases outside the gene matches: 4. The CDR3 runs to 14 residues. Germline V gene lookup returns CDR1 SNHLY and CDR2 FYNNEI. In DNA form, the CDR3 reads TGTGCCAGCATGGGGACTAGCGGTCACAATGAGCAGTTCTTC. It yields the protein CASMGTSGHNEQFF.

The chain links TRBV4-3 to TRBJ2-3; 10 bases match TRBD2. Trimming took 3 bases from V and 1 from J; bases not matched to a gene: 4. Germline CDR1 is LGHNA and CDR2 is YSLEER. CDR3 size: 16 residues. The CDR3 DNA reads TGCGCCAGCAGCCATGACCTAGCGGGGGGCACAGATACGCAGTATTTT. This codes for CASSHDLAGGTDTQYF.

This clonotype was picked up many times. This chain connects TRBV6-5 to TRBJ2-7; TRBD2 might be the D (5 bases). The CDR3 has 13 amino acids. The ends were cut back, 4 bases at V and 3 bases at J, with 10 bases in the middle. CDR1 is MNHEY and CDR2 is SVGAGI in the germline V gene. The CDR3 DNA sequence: TGTGCCAGCAGTTTCGGGGTATACTACGAGCAGTACTTC. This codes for CASSFGVYYEQYF.

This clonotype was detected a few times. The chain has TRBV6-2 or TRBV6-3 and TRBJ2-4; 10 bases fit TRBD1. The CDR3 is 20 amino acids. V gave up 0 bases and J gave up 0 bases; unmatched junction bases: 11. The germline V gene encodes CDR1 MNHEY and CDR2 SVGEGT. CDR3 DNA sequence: TGTGCCAGCAGTTACTCGCCTTACCGGGACAGGGGCTTAGCCAAAAACATTCAGTACTTC. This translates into CASSYSPYRDRGLAKNIQYF.

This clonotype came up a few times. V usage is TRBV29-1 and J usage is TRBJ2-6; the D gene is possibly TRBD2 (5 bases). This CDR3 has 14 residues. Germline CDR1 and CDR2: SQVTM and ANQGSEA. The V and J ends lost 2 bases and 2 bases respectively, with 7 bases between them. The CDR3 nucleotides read TGCAGCGTTGAAAGAGGGACTGGGGCCAACGTCCTGACTTTC. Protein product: CSVERGTGANVLTF.

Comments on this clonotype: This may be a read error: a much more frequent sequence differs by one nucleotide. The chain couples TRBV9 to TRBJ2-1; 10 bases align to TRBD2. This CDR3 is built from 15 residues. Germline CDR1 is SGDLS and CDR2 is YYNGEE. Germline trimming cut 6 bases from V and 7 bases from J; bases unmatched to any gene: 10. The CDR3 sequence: CASTGSGRAANEQFF. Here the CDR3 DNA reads TGTGCCAGCACCGGGAGCGGGAGGGCCGCTAATGAGCAGTTCTTC.

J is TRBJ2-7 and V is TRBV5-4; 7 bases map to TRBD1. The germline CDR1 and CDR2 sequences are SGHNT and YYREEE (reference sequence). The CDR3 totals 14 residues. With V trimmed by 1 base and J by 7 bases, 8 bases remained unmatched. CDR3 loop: CASSLWTGLREQYF. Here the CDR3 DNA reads TGTGCCAGCAGCTTGTGGACAGGACTTCGAGAGCAGTACTTC.

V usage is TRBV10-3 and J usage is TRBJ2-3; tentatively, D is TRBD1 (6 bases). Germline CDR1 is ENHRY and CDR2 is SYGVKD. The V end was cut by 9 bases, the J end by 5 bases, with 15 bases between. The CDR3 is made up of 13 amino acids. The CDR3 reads CAISSQGIDTQYF. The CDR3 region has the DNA TGTGCCATTTCGTCTCAGGGGATAGATACGCAGTATTTT.

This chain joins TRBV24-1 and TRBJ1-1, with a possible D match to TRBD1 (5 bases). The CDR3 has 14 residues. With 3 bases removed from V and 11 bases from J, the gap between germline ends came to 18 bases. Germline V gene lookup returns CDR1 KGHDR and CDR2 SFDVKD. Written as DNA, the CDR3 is TGTGCCACCAGTGATCCCGGCGGGACTAGGGGCGCTTTCTTT. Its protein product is CATSDPGGTRGAFF.

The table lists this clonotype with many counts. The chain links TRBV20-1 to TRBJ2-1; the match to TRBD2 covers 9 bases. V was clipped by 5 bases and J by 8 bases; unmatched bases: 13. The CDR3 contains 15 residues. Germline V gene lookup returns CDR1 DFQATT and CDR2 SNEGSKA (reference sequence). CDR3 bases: TGCAGTGCTCCGGGGGTAGCGGGAGTCCAACATGAGCAGTTCTTC. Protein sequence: CSAPGVAGVQHEQFF.

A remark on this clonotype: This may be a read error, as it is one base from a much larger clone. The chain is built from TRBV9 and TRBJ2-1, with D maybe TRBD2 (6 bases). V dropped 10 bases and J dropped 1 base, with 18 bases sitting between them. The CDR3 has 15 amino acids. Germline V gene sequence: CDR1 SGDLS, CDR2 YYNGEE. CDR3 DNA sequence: TGTGCCTGCAATTACGCCGCGGGGTCCTACAATGAGCAGTTCTTC. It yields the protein CACNYAAGSYNEQFF.

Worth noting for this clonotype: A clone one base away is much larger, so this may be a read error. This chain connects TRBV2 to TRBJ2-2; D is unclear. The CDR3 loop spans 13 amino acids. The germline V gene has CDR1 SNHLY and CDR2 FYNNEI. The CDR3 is CDSSLGWAGELFF. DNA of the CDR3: TGTGACAGCAGTTTAGGGTGGGCCGGGGAGCTGTTTTTT.